The 5 T cell receptor beta chains below all came from one sample that was sequenced in a study of T cells in Graves' hyperthyroidism and ophthalmopathy. Template material for amplifying TCR beta CDR3 regions consisted of RNA transcripts. RT-PCR in the first round (using the HTBI primer set) targeted the TCR CDR3. Each CDR3 protein gets one entry after TCRdb re-called the multiplex PCR reads with MiXCR. This table holds about 200,000 distinct CDR3 sequences, 15% to 20% found once. Sequences were obtained from blood. The receptors were gathered from a man aged 40-55 years with Graves' hyperthyroidism.

This clonotype was seen many times. The chain links TRBV7-2 to TRBJ2-5, with D uncertain. Deletions cut 1 base from V and 3 bases from J, with 3 bases between. Germline V CDR1 and CDR2: SGHTA, FQGNSA. This CDR3 comprises 12 residues. The CDR3 loop reads CASSLVKETQYF. As DNA, the CDR3 is TGTGCCAGCAGCTTAGTCAAAGAGACCCAGTACTTC.

The rearrangement joins TRBV12-3 or TRBV12-4 to TRBJ1-2; 8 bases align to TRBD1. Trimming took 3 bases from V and 6 from J; bases not matched to a gene: 9. This CDR3 is built from 15 residues. In nucleotides, the CDR3 is TGTGCCAGCAGTTTCGGACAGGGAGGGGACCATGGCTACACCTTC. Protein sequence: CASSFGQGGDHGYTF.

This clonotype was seen at least ten times. The genes are TRBV9 and TRBJ2-7; 7 nucleotides agree with TRBD2. The CDR3 is 16 amino acids. J gave up 0 bases and V 4 bases, and 10 bases lay outside the gene matches. The germline gives CDR1 SGDLS, CDR2 YYNGEE. In DNA form, the CDR3 reads TGTGCCAGCAGCCCTAAACCGCGGGGGAGCTCCTACGAGCAGTACTTC. Protein: CASSPKPRGSSYEQYF.

This clonotype appeared a single time. The V call is TRBV7-9, the J call TRBJ2-3; D gene unclear. In germline, CDR1 is SEHNR, CDR2 FQNEAQ (reference sequence). V was trimmed by 0 bases and J by 4 bases, leaving 8 bases between them. The CDR3 consists of 14 residues. The CDR3 is CASSLARSSDTQYF. Here the CDR3 DNA reads TGTGCCAGCAGCTTAGCCCGGTCCTCAGATACGCAGTATTTT.

This clonotype was found many times. The genes are TRBV28 and TRBJ1-2, with D possibly TRBD1 on 5 matching bases. The length of the CDR3 is 12 residues. Germline V gives CDR1 MDHEN, CDR2 SYDVKM. V was clipped by 6 bases and J by 8 bases, with 13 bases between them. The chain's CDR3 is CASRDRGRGYTF. CDR3 nucleotide sequence: TGTGCCAGCAGAGACAGAGGGAGGGGCTACACCTTC.